A single sample is the source of the 24 T cell receptor beta chains below, sequenced in a study of T-cell reconstitution after alpha-beta-depleted transplantation in children. A library of TCRbeta sequences, prepared with unique molecular identifiers, was generated. TCRdb processed the PCR reads anew with MiXCR; each CDR3 protein has one entry. The sample shows hundreds of thousands of distinct CDR3 sequences, around an eighth of them seen only once. The sample in question was PBMCs from the stem cell graft donor, obtained from the stem cell graft. All receptors come from a human donor who donated a stem cell graft to a child with combined immunodeficiency.

This clonotype was counted many times. The chain links TRBV27 to TRBJ2-3; 11 bases match TRBD2. The CDR3 spans 14 residues. Germline loops: CDR1 MNHEY, CDR2 SMNVEV (reference sequence). The V gene end was trimmed by 4 bases and the J gene end by 7 bases; junction bases not matched to a gene: 4. The CDR3 DNA follows: TGTGCCAGCAGTTATAGCGGGGGGGGGAATACGCAGTATTTT. It yields the protein CASSYSGGGNTQYF.

V and J are TRBV5-6 and TRBJ1-5, with TRBD1 as a possible D gene (6 bases). This CDR3 has 13 residues. Germline-derived CDR1 and CDR2 are SGHDT and YYEEEE. Trimming removed 4 bases at V and 4 bases at J, with 9 bases between. In DNA form, the CDR3 reads TGTGCCAGCAGCATGGGACAAAATCAGCCCCAGCATTTT. Protein product: CASSMGQNQPQHF.

This clonotype was counted ten times or more. The CDR3: CATSREAEVDTIYF. The CDR3 DNA is TGTGCCACCAGCAGAGAGGCGGAGGTTGACACCATATATTTT. The chain employs TRBV15 and TRBJ1-3; D remains unclear. CDR1 and CDR2 (germline): LNHNV, YYDKDF (reference sequence). The CDR3 contains 14 residues. V was trimmed by 0 bases and J by 8 bases, leaving 11 bases between them.

The sample holds a few counts of this clonotype. This sequence joins TRBV20-1 and TRBJ2-7, with D tentatively TRBD1 or TRBD2 (5 bases each). The germline V gene encodes CDR1 DFQATT and CDR2 SNEGSKA (reference sequence). The CDR3 spans 15 residues. Deletions cut 3 bases from V and 4 bases from J, with 19 bases between. This CDR3 is CSASLRDGTPYEQYF. The CDR3 DNA reads as TGCAGTGCTAGCCTCCGGGACGGAACCCCTTACGAGCAGTACTTC.

The chain joins TRBV7-2 to TRBJ2-3, with TRBD2 matching 11 bases. The V segment lost 5 bases and the J segment 7 bases; nucleotides outside the gene matches: 11. This CDR3 region has 16 residues. CDR1 and CDR2 (germline): SGHTA, FQGNSA. CDR3 region: CASSPGLAGFVNTQYF. The CDR3 DNA sequence: TGTGCCAGCAGCCCAGGACTAGCGGGTTTTGTCAATACGCAGTATTTT.

The chain has TRBV29-1 and TRBJ2-3; a weak D match, TRBD2 (6 bases). The CDR3 consists of 13 residues. In germline, CDR1 is SQVTM, CDR2 ANQGSEA. Trimming took off 6 bases at V and 5 bases at J, with 15 bases between the two ends. CDR3 in DNA: TGCAGCGTGGACCCTCTAGCGTTAGATACGCAGTATTTT. Protein product: CSVDPLALDTQYF.

This clonotype was seen only a few times. The chain recombines TRBV29-1 with TRBJ2-7; D perhaps matches TRBD1 (6 bases). This CDR3 is built from 15 residues. The V end was cut by 0 bases, the J end by 3 bases, with 15 bases between. Germline CDR1 and CDR2: SQVTM and ANQGSEA. The CDR3 region is CSVEEDQGSNYEQYF. Here the CDR3 DNA reads TGCAGCGTTGAAGAAGATCAGGGGTCGAACTACGAGCAGTACTTC.

The chain couples TRBV2 to TRBJ2-7, with TRBD2 as a possible D gene (7 bases). The CDR3 loop spans 14 amino acids. In germline, CDR1 is SNHLY, CDR2 FYNNEI. The germline V and J ends were trimmed by 8 bases and 3 bases, with 17 bases remaining between them. CDR3 bases: TGTGCCAGCTCTCGGTGGGGGGGCGGCTACGAGCAGTACTTC. Amino acids: CASSRWGGGYEQYF.

This clonotype was observed at least ten times. This chain links TRBV5-1 with TRBJ2-1; 8 nucleotides agree with TRBD1. The V gene end was trimmed by 5 bases and the J gene end by 8 bases; junction bases not matched to a gene: 9. The CDR3 loop spans 14 amino acids. Looked up from germline, CDR1 is SGHRS and CDR2 is YFSETQ. For the CDR3, the DNA is TGCGCCAGCAGTTTGTCAGGGGGCAAAGATGAGCAGTTCTTC. Amino acids: CASSLSGGKDEQFF.

This clonotype appeared once. This sequence may be a read error, since a much larger clone differs from it by one base. The rearrangement uses TRBV27 and TRBJ2-5; 8 bases map to TRBD1. The CDR3 consists of 16 residues. CDR1 is MNHEY, CDR2 SMNVEV, per germline (reference sequence). The CDR3 sequence: CVSSPGGRVLPETQYF. CDR3 nucleotides: TGTGTCAGCAGCCCAGGGGGCAGGGTTCTCCCGGAGACCCAGTACTTC.

As for this clonotype: A much bigger clone sits one base away, suggesting this may be a read error. The chain recombines TRBV7-9 with TRBJ1-1; D unresolved. V was pared by 2 bases and J by 3 bases, with 7 bases between. Germline V gene data show CDR1 as SEHNR and CDR2 as FQNEAQ (reference sequence). The CDR3 has 13 amino acids. CDR3 nucleotide sequence: TGTGCCAGCAGCTTATTTGGGGACACTGAAGCTTTCTTT. Translation gives CASSLFGDTEAFF.

This clonotype was observed a handful of times. The chain combines TRBV7-9 with TRBJ2-7, with 11 bases fitting TRBD1. Germline-derived CDR1 and CDR2 are SEHNR and FQNEAQ (reference sequence). The junction had 6 bases not matched to a gene; V was cut back by 4 bases and J by 4 bases. The CDR3 runs to 15 residues. The CDR3 sequence is CASSYAGTGGYEQYF. Written as DNA, the CDR3 is TGTGCCAGCAGCTACGCCGGGACAGGGGGATACGAGCAGTACTTC.

V and J are TRBV12-3 or TRBV12-4 and TRBJ2-5; 8 bases map to TRBD2. The CDR3 has 15 residues. V lost 5 bases to trimming and J lost 5 bases; unmatched junction nucleotides: 10. The CDR3 reads CASSRTGTRRETQYF. For the CDR3, the DNA is TGTGCCAGCAGTCGTACCGGGACTAGGAGGGAGACCCAGTACTTC.

This clonotype was counted a few times. The chain couples TRBV30 to TRBJ1-6; no clear D gene. Germline CDR1 is GTSNPN and CDR2 is SVGIG (reference sequence). The length of the CDR3 is 14 residues. Trimming left V 3 bases short and J 7 bases short, with 13 bases between. The CDR3 is CAWRARQRNSPLHF. As DNA, the CDR3 is TGTGCCTGGAGAGCCCGGCAACGGAATTCACCCCTCCACTTT.

This rearrangement joins TRBV7-2 to TRBJ1-6; tentative D call: TRBD1 (5 bases). The ends were cut back, 5 bases at V and 0 bases at J, with 23 bases in the middle. This CDR3 is 20 amino acids long. Looked up from germline, CDR1 is SGHTA and CDR2 is FQGNSA. The CDR3 spells CASSPRTGDGPSSYNSPLHF. DNA of the CDR3: TGTGCCAGCAGCCCCAGAACGGGGGACGGACCAAGCTCCTATAATTCACCCCTCCACTTT. Based on the CDR3 plus reference TRBV7-2 and TRBJ1-6, the full variable domain is GAGVSQSPSNKVTEKGKDVELRCDPISGHTALYWYRQSLGQGLEFLIYFQGNSAPDKSGLPSDRFSAERTGGSVSTLTIQRTQQEDSAVYLCASSPRTGDGPSSYNSPLHFGNGTRLTVT.

This clonotype was seen repeatedly, ten times or more. The V and J genes are TRBV29-1 and TRBJ2-1, with 8 bases that match TRBD1. The CDR3 contains 13 residues. The germline gives CDR1 SQVTM, CDR2 ANQGSEA. V lost 6 bases, J lost 6 bases, and 7 bases stayed unmatched. CDR3 sequence (DNA): TGCAGCGTAGACGGACAGGGTAGCAATGAGCAGTTCTTC. This translates into CSVDGQGSNEQFF.

This clonotype was found many times. The chain joins TRBV6-5 to TRBJ1-5, with D possibly matching TRBD1 (5 bases). Trimming cost V 5 bases and J 1 base, with 12 bases left between them. Germline assignment: CDR1 MNHEY and CDR2 SVGAGI. The CDR3 loop spans 15 amino acids. CDR3 sequence: CASSTRERSNQPQHF. The CDR3, as DNA: TGTGCCAGCAGTACCAGGGAGAGGAGCAATCAGCCCCAGCATTTT.

This clonotype came up a few times. CDR3 residues: CATSDPLAGGRTDTQYF. The CDR3 nucleotides are TGTGCCACCAGTGACCCGCTAGCGGGGGGCCGCACAGATACGCAGTATTTT. This chain joins TRBV24-1 and TRBJ2-3; 11 bases align to TRBD2. The CDR3 loop spans 17 amino acids. CDR1 and CDR2 from the germline V gene are KGHDR and SFDVKD. The V segment lost 4 bases and the J segment 1 base; nucleotides outside the gene matches: 6.

The chain employs TRBV12-3 or TRBV12-4 and TRBJ2-3; D ambiguous. The CDR3 totals 15 residues. Trimming removed 2 bases at V and 2 bases at J, with 11 bases between. CDR3 residues: CASSLIDPHTDTQYF. The CDR3 nucleotides are TGTGCCAGCAGTTTAATAGACCCTCACACAGATACGCAGTATTTT.

This clonotype has more than one count but fewer than ten. This chain joins TRBV15 and TRBJ2-2; D is unresolved. The CDR3 consists of 15 residues. V lost 0 bases, J lost 4 bases, and 9 bases lay in between. Germline lookup yields CDR1 LNHNV and CDR2 YYDKDF (reference sequence). CDR3: CATSRDFGSTGELFF. Written as DNA, the CDR3 is TGTGCCACCAGCAGAGATTTTGGTTCCACCGGGGAGCTGTTTTTT.

About this clonotype: Its ends do not fully match the called genes, so a read error is possible. The rearrangement uses TRBV13 and TRBJ2-3; TRBD2 matches at 13 bases. The V gene's germline CDR1 is PRHDT and CDR2 FYEKMQ (reference sequence). CDR3 length: 16 residues. Here the CDR3 DNA reads TGTGCCAGCAGCCTAGGACTAGCGGGGGACACAGATACGCAGTATTTT. Its translation is CASSLGLAGDTDTQYF.

The sample holds many counts of this clonotype. The rearrangement joins TRBV5-1 to TRBJ2-2; D is unclear. The CDR3 totals 13 residues. V was trimmed by 2 bases and J by 2 bases, leaving 4 bases between them. CDR1 and CDR2 (germline): SGHRS, YFSETQ. The CDR3 region is CASSFPNTGELFF. CDR3 in DNA: TGCGCCAGCAGCTTCCCAAACACCGGGGAGCTGTTTTTT. Based on the CDR3 plus reference TRBV5-1 and TRBJ2-2, the full variable domain is KAGVTQTPRYLIKTRGQQVTLSCSPISGHRSVSWYQQTPGQGLQFLFEYFSETQRNKGNFPGRFSGRQFSNSRSEMNVSTLELGDSALYLCASSFPNTGELFFGEGSRLTVL.

This clonotype showed up many times. The chain couples TRBV12-3 or TRBV12-4 to TRBJ2-1; no definite D call. Trimming took off 1 base at V and 8 bases at J, with 12 bases between the two ends. The CDR3 is 14 residues long. CDR3: CASSLVGTKDEQFF. The CDR3 DNA reads TGTGCCAGCAGTTTAGTGGGTACCAAAGATGAGCAGTTCTTC.

This chain connects TRBV4-3 to TRBJ2-4; no definite D call. Looked up from germline, CDR1 is LGHNA and CDR2 is YSLEER. V shed 0 bases and J shed 10 bases, with 10 bases lying between them. The CDR3 contains 13 residues. The CDR3 nucleotides read TGCGCCAGCAGCCAAGAGCTAGATAAGATTCAGTACTTC. Protein: CASSQELDKIQYF.